One sample yielded the 4 T cell receptor beta chains listed below, sequenced in a study of cytomegalovirus exposure and HLA in healthy donors (dated by TCRdb to about 2017). The library was prepared using the immunoSEQ multiplex PCR assay. Drawn from immuneACCESS, this table holds only the in-frame rearrangements with V and J called that TCRdb kept. Clones are partly lost; checked studies trace under half to an unresolved V gene and leave the rest unexplained. This sample comprises about 130,000 clones, roughly 86% of them detected only once. The ten largest clones represent 3% to 4% of the sample. The sample was PBMCs. Receptor source: a man aged 25 to 40 in good health and CMV-seronegative.

The chain carries TRBV5-6 and TRBJ1-5; 8 bases match TRBD1. J lost 1 base, V lost 4 bases, and 7 bases had no gene match. The CDR3 extends over 16 amino acids. CDR1 is SGHDT and CDR2 is YYEEEE in the germline V gene. The chain's CDR3 is CASSHKTGASNQPQHF. The CDR3 DNA reads as TGTGCCAGCAGCCACAAGACAGGGGCGAGCAATCAGCCCCAGCATTTT.

The V call is TRBV11-3, the J call TRBJ2-1, with 8 bases lining up with TRBD2. From germline, CDR1 is SGHNT and CDR2 YENEEA. The V gene end was trimmed by 3 bases and the J gene end by 4 bases; junction bases not matched to a gene: 2. This CDR3 spans 14 amino acids. The CDR3 DNA follows: TGTGCCAGCAGCTTTGCGGGGGGATACAATGAGCAGTTCTTC. This gives the protein CASSFAGGYNEQFF. Filled out from reference TRBV11-3 and TRBJ2-1, the complete variable domain reads EAGVVQSPRYKIIEKKQPVAFWCNPISGHNTLYWYLQNLGQGPELLIRYENEEAVDDSQLPKDRFSAERLKGVDSTLKIQPAELGDSAVYLCASSFAGGYNEQFFGPGTRLTVL.

This chain connects TRBV6-1 to TRBJ2-7; D is perhaps TRBD1 (5 bases). CDR1 is MNHNS and CDR2 is SASEGT in the germline V gene. Trimming removed 11 bases at V and 3 bases at J, with 17 bases between. CDR3 length: 13 residues. The CDR3 reads CASAGRTLYEQYF. The CDR3 bases are TGTGCCTCAGCAGGTCGGACACTCTACGAGCAGTACTTC.

V gene TRBV27 combines with J gene TRBJ2-1, with TRBD1 matching over 9 bases. J gave up 5 bases and V 6 bases, and 8 bases lay outside the gene matches. Germline CDR1 and CDR2: MNHEY and SMNVEV (reference sequence). The CDR3 loop spans 15 amino acids. Written as DNA, the CDR3 is TGTGCCAGCAGACACCCCGGGACAGGGCACAATGAGCAGTTCTTC. Translating it yields CASRHPGTGHNEQFF.